This paragraph covers one T cell receptor beta chain sequence. The antigen is unknown. The germline gives CDR1 SNHLY, CDR2 FYNNEI. There are 15 residues in the CDR3. The germline V and J ends were trimmed by 7 bases and 4 bases, with 16 bases remaining between them. Here immunoSEQ multiplex PCR was the method, and the copy in TCRdb shows in-frame clones only, minus some. The table includes 15,000 to 20,000 clones, about 80% detected once. This sample was taken from a study of somatic mutations in cytotoxic T cells in rheumatoid arthritis. The wider study: Flow sorting at nearly 100% purity was applied to some V beta antibody-stained T-cell populations, which included V beta1+ cells sequenced for TCRB.

Study-wide results and limits: Measurement of CD8+ T-cell clonality revealed no significant difference between rheumatoid arthritis patients and age-matched healthy controls. For about an eighth of the 65 patients, a single CD8+ clone accounted for more than 20% of CD8+ cells.

This TCR derives from an adult with rheumatoid arthritis. The source material was CD8+ T cells sorted from blood. V gene TRBV2 combines with J gene TRBJ1-4; tentatively, D is TRBD1 (6 bases). The CDR3 reads CASNEGTFGNEKLFF. CDR3 nucleotides: TGTGCCAGCAACGAAGGGACATTCGGTAATGAAAAACTGTTTTTT.